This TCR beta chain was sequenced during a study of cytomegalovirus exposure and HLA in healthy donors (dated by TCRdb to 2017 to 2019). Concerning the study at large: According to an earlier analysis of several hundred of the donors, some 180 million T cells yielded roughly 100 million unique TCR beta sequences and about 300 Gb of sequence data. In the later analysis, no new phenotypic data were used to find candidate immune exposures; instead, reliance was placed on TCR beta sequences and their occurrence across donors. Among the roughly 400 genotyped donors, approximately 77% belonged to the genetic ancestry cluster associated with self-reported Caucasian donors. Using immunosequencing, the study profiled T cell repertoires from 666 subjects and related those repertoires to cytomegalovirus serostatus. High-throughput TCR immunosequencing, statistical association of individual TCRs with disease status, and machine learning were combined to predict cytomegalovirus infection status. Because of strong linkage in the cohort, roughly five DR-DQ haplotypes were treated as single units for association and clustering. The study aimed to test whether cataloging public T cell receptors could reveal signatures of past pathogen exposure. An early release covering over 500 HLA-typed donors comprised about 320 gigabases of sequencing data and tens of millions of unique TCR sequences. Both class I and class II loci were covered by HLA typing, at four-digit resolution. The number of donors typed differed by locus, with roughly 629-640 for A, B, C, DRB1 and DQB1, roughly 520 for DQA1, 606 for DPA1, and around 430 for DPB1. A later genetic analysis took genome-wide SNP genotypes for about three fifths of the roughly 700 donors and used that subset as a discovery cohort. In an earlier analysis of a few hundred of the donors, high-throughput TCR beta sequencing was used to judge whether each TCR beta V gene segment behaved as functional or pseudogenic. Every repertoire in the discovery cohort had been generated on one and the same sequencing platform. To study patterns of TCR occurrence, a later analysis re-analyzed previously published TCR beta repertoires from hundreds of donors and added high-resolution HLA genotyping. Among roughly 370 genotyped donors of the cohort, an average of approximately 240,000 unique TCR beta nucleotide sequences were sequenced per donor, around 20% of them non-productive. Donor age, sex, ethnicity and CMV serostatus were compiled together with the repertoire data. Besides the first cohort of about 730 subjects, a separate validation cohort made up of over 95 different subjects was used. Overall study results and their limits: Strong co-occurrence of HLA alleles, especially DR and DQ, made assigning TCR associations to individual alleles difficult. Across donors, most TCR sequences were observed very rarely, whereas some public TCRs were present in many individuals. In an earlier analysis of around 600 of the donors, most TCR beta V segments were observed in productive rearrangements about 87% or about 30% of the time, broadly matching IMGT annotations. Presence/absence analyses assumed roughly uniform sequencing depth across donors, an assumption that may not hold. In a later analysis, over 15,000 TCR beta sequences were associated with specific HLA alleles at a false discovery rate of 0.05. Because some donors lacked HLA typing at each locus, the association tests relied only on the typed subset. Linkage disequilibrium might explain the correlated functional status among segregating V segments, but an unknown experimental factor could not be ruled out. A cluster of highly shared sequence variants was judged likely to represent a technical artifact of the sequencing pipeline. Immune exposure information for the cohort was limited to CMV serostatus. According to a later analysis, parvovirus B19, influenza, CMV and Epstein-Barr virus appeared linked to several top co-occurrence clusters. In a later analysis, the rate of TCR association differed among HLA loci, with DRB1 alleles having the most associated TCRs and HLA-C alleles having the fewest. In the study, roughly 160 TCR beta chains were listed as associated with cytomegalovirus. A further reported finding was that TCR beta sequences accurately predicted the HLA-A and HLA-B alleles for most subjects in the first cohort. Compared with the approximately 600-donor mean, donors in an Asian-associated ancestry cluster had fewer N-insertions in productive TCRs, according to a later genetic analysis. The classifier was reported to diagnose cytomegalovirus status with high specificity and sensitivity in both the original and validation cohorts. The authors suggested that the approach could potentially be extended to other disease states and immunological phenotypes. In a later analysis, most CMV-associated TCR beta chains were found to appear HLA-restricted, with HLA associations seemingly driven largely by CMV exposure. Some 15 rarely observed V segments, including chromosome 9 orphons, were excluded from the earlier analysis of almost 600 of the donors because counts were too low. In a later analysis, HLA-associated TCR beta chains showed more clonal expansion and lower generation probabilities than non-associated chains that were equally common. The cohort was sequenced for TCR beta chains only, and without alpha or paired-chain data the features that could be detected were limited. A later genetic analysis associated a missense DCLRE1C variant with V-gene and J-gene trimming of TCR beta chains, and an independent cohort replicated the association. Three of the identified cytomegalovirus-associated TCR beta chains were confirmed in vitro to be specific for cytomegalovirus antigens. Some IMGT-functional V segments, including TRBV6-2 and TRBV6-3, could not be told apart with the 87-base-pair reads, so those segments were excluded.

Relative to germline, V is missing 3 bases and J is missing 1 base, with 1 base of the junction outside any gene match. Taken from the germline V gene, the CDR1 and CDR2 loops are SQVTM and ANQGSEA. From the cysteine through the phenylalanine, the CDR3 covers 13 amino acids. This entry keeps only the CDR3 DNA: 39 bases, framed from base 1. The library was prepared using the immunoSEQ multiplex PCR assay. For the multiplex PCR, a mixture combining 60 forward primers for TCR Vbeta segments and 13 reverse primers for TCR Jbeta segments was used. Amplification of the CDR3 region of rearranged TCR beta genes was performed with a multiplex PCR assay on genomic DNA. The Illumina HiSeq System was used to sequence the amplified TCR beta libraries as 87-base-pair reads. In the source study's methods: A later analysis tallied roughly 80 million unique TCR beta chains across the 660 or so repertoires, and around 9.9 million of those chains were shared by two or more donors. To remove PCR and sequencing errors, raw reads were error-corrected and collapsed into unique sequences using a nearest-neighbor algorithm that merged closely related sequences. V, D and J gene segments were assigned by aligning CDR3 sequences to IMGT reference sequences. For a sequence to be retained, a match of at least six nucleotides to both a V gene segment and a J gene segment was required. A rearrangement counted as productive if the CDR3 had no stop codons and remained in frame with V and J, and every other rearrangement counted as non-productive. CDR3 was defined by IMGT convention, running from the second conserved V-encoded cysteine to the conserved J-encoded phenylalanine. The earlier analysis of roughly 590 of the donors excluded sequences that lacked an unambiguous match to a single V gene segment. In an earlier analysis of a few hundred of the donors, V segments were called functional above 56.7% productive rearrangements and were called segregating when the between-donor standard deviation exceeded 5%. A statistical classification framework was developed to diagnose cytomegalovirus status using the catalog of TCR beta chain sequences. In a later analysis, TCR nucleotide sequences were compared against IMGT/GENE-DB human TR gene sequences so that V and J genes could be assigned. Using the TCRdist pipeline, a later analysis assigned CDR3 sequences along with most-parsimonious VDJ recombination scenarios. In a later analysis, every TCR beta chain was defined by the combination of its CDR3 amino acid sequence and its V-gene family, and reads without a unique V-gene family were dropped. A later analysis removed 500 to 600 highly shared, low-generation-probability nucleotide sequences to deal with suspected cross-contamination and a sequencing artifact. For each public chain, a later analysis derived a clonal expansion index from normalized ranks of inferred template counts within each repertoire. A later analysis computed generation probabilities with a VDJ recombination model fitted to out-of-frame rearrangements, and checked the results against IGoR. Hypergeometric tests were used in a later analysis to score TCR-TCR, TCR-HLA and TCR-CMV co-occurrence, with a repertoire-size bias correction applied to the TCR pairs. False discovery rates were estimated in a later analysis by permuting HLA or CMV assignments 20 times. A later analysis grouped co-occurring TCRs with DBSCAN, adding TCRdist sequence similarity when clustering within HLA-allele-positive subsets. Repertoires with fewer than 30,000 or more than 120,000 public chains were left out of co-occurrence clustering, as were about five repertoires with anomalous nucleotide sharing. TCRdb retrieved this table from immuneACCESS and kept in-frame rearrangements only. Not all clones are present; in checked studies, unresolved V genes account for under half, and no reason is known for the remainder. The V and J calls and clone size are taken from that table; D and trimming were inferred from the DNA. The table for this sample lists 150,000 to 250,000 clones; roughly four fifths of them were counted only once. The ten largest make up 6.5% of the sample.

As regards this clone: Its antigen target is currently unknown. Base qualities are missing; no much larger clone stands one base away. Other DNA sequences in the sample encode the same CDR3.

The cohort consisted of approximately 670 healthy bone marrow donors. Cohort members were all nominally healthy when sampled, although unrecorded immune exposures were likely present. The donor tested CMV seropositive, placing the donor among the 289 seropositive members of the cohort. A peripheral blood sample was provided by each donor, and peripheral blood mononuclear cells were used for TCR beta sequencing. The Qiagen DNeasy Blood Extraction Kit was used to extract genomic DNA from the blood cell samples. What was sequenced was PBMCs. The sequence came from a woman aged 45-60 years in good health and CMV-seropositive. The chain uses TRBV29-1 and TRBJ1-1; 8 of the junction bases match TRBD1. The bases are TGCAGCGTTGAGGGACAGGAGAACACTGAAGCTTTCTTT. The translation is CSVEGQENTEAFF.